This record covers a single T cell receptor (beta chain). What it recognizes is unknown. Trimming cost V 4 bases and J 2 bases; bases outside gene matches: 5. The germline V gene has CDR1 MNHEY and CDR2 SVGAGI. CDR3 size: 15 residues. The data are from a study of cytomegalovirus exposure and HLA in healthy donors. Points from the study as a whole: TCR beta sequences numbering roughly 16,000 were associated with HLA alleles at 0.05 false discovery rate in a later analysis. There were several of the most significant clusters that appeared linked to common viral pathogens in a later analysis. Later analysis placed DRB1 highest and HLA-C lowest in TCR association rates, which differed by HLA locus. In a later analysis, most CMV-associated TCR beta chains appeared HLA-restricted.

60 Vbeta and 13 Jbeta primers were used in PCR. Generated by immunoSEQ multiplex PCR, the TCRdb table keeps only in-frame clones and is missing some. The sample has about 170,000 clones, 75% to 90% seen once. Material for sequencing was PBMCs. This TCR was recovered from a boy between 2 and 10 years old in good health and CMV-seronegative. The chain combines TRBV6-5 with TRBJ2-3; 8 nucleotides agree with TRBD1. CDR3 residues: CASSWTGLSTDTQYF. CDR3 bases: TGTGCCAGCAGTTGGACAGGGCTCTCCACAGATACGCAGTATTTT.